Below, 17 T cell receptor beta chains from the same sample are listed, as sequenced in a study of Graves' ophthalmopathy and Graves' hyperthyroidism. RNA served as the template for amplifying TCR beta CDR3 regions. Scientists carried out first-round RT-PCR using HTBI primers and then a second-round multiplex PCR. MiXCR, applied by TCRdb to the multiplex PCR reads, yields one record per CDR3 protein. Altogether fewer than 650,000 distinct CDR3 sequences are present, about 20% being singletons, with the ten largest covering around 7%. The material sequenced was peripheral blood. The receptors were gathered from a woman in her late teens or twenties with stable Graves' hyperthyroidism. Some clones in this sample may be carry-over from other donors' samples.

This clonotype was counted at least ten times. The chain joins TRBV15 to TRBJ1-1, with a possible D match to TRBD1 (6 bases). The CDR3 loop spans 14 amino acids. The V gene's germline CDR1 is LNHNV and CDR2 YYDKDF (reference sequence). V was clipped by 3 bases and J by 4 bases, with 12 bases between them. The CDR3 nucleotides read TGTGCCACCAGCAGGGACAGCGGCACCACTGAAGCTTTCTTT. Translating it yields CATSRDSGTTEAFF.

There are a few counts of this clonotype. The chain is built from TRBV27 and TRBJ1-1; 8 bases match TRBD1. V trimming: 2 bases; J trimming: 5 bases; junction bases outside the gene matches: 4. The germline gives CDR1 MNHEY, CDR2 SMNVEV (reference sequence). This CDR3 is 14 amino acids long. For the CDR3, the DNA is TGTGCCAGCAGTTTAAGCAGGGGGCGTACTGAAGCTTTCTTT. Its translation is CASSLSRGRTEAFF.

The table lists this clonotype with many counts. At one end, the junction sequence differs from germline, possibly due to a read error. The DNA for the CDR3 is TGTGCTAGCAGCTATACCGGGACTAGGGGAGAGACCCAGTACTTC. It yields the protein CASSYTGTRGETQYF. The V gene is TRBV7-7, the J gene TRBJ2-5; 8 bases map to TRBD2. This CDR3 has 15 amino acids. Germline V gene sequence: CDR1 SSHAT, CDR2 FNYEAQ (reference sequence). The whole variable domain, filled in from reference TRBV7-7 and TRBJ2-5, reads GAGVSQSPRYKVTKRGQDVTLRCDPISSHATLYWYQQALGQGPEFLTYFNYEAQPDKSGLPSDRFSAERPEGSISTLTIQRTEQRDSAMYRCASSYTGTRGETQYFGPGTRLLVL.

Details on this clonotype: One end of the junction does not line up with germline, which may come from a read error. The chain combines TRBV18 with TRBJ1-1, with D perhaps TRBD1 (5 bases). CDR3 length: 13 residues. The germline V gene has CDR1 KGHSH and CDR2 LQKENI. DNA of the CDR3: TGTGCCAGCTCAAGCAGGGTGAACACTGAAGCTTGCTTT. This translates into CASSSRVNTEACF.

This clonotype was observed at least ten times. The V call is TRBV24-1, the J call TRBJ2-2, with D perhaps TRBD1 (5 bases). Trimming cost V 9 bases and J 1 base, with 11 bases left between them. The CDR3 runs to 14 residues. CDR1 and CDR2 from the germline V gene are KGHDR and SFDVKD. CDR3 bases: TGTGCCACCCAGGAACAGGAGAACACCGGGGAGCTGTTTTTT. Amino acid sequence: CATQEQENTGELFF.

This clonotype was counted ten times or more. With a much larger clone just one base away, this may be a read error. The chain couples TRBV27 to TRBJ2-7; D may be TRBD1 (6 bases). Per the germline V gene, CDR1 is MNHEY and CDR2 is SMNVEV (reference sequence). V lost 2 bases and J lost 3, with 11 bases in between. The CDR3 sequence is 14 residues long. The CDR3 spells CASSLGDNLYEQYF. As DNA, the CDR3 is TGTGCCAGCAGTTTAGGGGACAACCTCTACGAGCAGTACTTC.

This clonotype was observed at least ten times. The chain links TRBV30 to TRBJ1-2, with TRBD1 identical over 7 bases. Trimming removed 3 bases from V and 2 bases from J; junction bases left unmatched: 3. This CDR3 has 13 amino acids. Germline V gene lookup returns CDR1 GTSNPN and CDR2 SVGIG (reference sequence). The CDR3 sequence is CAWRETGNYGYTF. CDR3 DNA: TGTGCCTGGAGAGAGACAGGGAACTATGGCTACACCTTC.

This clonotype has ten or more counts. V and J are TRBV13 and TRBJ2-5; the D gene is possibly TRBD2 (7 bases). The CDR3 totals 15 residues. Germline CDR1 is PRHDT and CDR2 is FYEKMQ (reference sequence). V was trimmed by 5 bases and J by 1 base, leaving 14 bases between them. The CDR3: CASSNRAGAQETQYF. CDR3 nucleotides: TGTGCCAGCAGCAACCGGGCGGGGGCCCAAGAGACCCAGTACTTC.

Points on this clonotype: A much larger clonotype is one base distant, so this may be a read error. V gene TRBV7-2 combines with J gene TRBJ1-1; no firm D call. CDR1 is SGHTA, CDR2 FQGNSA, per germline. The CDR3 contains 13 residues. CDR3 coding DNA: TGTGCCAGCAGCAAACCAGTGAACACTGAAGCTTGCTTT. This gives the protein CASSKPVNTEACF.

This clonotype was counted at least ten times. The chain combines TRBV6-1 with TRBJ1-5, with D unclear. Germline assignment: CDR1 MNHNS and CDR2 SASEGT. V shed 6 bases and J shed 3 bases, with 9 bases lying between them. The CDR3 contains 13 residues. CDR3 sequence: CASSPAFNQPQHF. The CDR3 DNA reads TGTGCCAGCAGCCCAGCCTTCAATCAGCCCCAGCATTTT.

In this sample, this clonotype turned up many times. The V call is TRBV6-1, the J call TRBJ1-2, with D possibly matching TRBD1 (6 bases). Germline-derived CDR1 and CDR2 are MNHNS and SASEGT. The CDR3 sequence is 13 residues long. The ends were cut back, 6 bases at V and 8 bases at J, with 16 bases in the middle. The CDR3 sequence is CASSDEGVYGYTF. As DNA, the CDR3 is TGTGCCAGCAGCGACGAGGGGGTGTACGGCTACACCTTC.

This clonotype has a count of ten or more. This chain links TRBV7-9 with TRBJ1-1; D may be TRBD1 (6 bases). Germline values: CDR1 SEHNR, CDR2 FQNEAQ (reference sequence). V dropped 5 bases and J dropped 7 bases, with 11 bases sitting between them. This CDR3 is 12 amino acids long. The CDR3 coding sequence is TGTGCCAGCAGCCCAAGGGGGGATGAAGCTTTCTTT. Translation: CASSPRGDEAFF.

This chain uses TRBV6-1 with TRBJ1-2; 7 bases are a match to TRBD1. This CDR3 has 15 residues. V lost 11 bases, J lost 4 bases, and 16 bases stayed unmatched. The germline gives CDR1 MNHNS, CDR2 SASEGT. CDR3: CAGTGPGQGGYGYTF. As DNA, the CDR3 is TGTGCCGGCACAGGGCCGGGGCAGGGGGGCTATGGCTACACCTTC.

This clonotype was counted ten times or more. The chain joins TRBV27 to TRBJ1-2; 8 bases agree with TRBD1. Trimming at V came to 5 bases and at J to 8 bases, leaving 13 bases not matched to a gene. This CDR3 comprises 15 residues. Germline V gene sequence: CDR1 MNHEY, CDR2 SMNVEV (reference sequence). The CDR3 DNA is TGTGCCAGCAGTCCGATCGACAGGGGCGGGAAAGGCTACACCTTC. The encoded protein is CASSPIDRGGKGYTF.

This clonotype was found many times. The V call is TRBV6-1, the J call TRBJ2-7; D possibly uses TRBD1 or TRBD2 (5 bases each). The CDR3 totals 14 residues. Trimming stripped 5 bases from V and 9 bases from J, with 20 bases between. Germline assignment: CDR1 MNHNS and CDR2 SASEGT. The CDR3 sequence is CASSPSAGTMGQYF. In nucleotides, the CDR3 is TGTGCCAGCAGTCCATCCGCAGGGACCATGGGGCAGTACTTC.

At least ten counts were recorded for this clonotype. The chain recombines TRBV4-1 with TRBJ2-7; D possibly uses TRBD1 or TRBD2 (5 bases each). The CDR3 extends over 15 amino acids. Trimming removed 5 bases from V and 3 bases from J, with 17 bases in between. Germline lookup yields CDR1 MGHRA and CDR2 YSYEKL. CDR3 amino acids: CASSTGPGTNYEQYF. CDR3 DNA: TGCGCCAGCAGCACCGGCCCCGGGACGAACTACGAGCAGTACTTC.

This clonotype was counted many times. The rearrangement joins TRBV13 to TRBJ2-5; the D gene is possibly TRBD1 (6 bases). The CDR3 covers 15 residues. CDR1 PRHDT and CDR2 FYEKMQ come from the germline V gene (reference sequence). Trimming cost V 4 bases and J 2 bases, with 14 bases left between them. The CDR3 coding sequence is TGTGCCAGCAGCTCCCGGGACACCGCTCAAGAGACCCAGTACTTC. This translates into CASSSRDTAQETQYF.